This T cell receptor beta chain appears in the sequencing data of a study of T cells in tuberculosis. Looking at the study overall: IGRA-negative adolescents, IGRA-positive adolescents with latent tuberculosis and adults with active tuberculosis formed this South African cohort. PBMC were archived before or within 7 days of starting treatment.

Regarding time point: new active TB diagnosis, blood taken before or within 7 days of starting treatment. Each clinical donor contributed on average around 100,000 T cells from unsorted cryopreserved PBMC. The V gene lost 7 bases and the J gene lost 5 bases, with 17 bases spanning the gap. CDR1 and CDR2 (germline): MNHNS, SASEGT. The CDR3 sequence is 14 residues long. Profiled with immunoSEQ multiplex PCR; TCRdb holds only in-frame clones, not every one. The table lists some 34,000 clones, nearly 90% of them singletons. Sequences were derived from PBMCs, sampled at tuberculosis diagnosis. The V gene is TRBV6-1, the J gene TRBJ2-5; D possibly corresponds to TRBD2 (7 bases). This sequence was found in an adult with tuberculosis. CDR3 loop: CASTEGGSEETQYF. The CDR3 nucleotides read TGTGCCAGCACGGAGGGGGGGAGTGAGGAGACCCAGTACTTC.